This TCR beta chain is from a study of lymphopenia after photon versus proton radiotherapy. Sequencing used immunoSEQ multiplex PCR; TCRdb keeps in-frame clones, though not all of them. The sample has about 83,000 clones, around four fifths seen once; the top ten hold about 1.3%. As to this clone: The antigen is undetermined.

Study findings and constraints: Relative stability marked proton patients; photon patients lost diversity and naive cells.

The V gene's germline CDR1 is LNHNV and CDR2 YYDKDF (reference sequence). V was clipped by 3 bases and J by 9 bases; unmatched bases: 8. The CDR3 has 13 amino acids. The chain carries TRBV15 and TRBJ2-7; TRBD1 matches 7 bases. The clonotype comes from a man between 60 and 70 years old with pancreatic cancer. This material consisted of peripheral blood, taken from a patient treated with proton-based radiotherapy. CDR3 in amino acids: CATSSHRGGGQYF. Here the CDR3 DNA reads TGTGCCACCAGCAGCCACAGGGGCGGTGGGCAGTACTTC.